Reported below is one TCR beta chain. Germline loops: CDR1 LGHNA, CDR2 YNFKEQ. This CDR3 is built from 18 residues. J lost 8 bases, V lost 3 bases, and 17 bases had no gene match. These data originate in a study of technical replicates of blood from a handful of donors. TCRdb keeps only in-frame clones here, not all; method: immunoSEQ multiplex PCR. The top ten hold under 0.4% of the sample, which has 80,000 to 95,000 clones, 90% to 97% seen once. The sequenced sample consisted of T cells isolated from PBMCs. The sequence was collected from a human donor in good health. This chain connects TRBV4-2 to TRBJ1-4, with 8 positions matching TRBD1. This CDR3 reads CASSQGQVLHLKVEKLFF. CDR3 nucleotide sequence: TGTGCCAGCAGCCAGGGACAGGTACTCCATCTTAAGGTGGAAAAACTGTTTTTT.